A selection of T cell receptor beta chains follows, all from one sample in a study of radiation and T cells in renal cell carcinoma. Generated by immunoSEQ multiplex PCR, the TCRdb table keeps only in-frame clones and is missing some. Of approximately 150,000 clones listed, roughly 85% are singletons. The specimen comprised blood, sampled from a patient whose treatment included radiotherapy and nephrectomy. Source of these receptors: a woman aged 50 to 60 with renal cell carcinoma. Each CDR3 is given with its conserved first and last residue. D genes are given only for firm matches.

length: 15; V: TRBV30; J: TRBJ1-5; D: TRBD1; DNA: TGTGCCTGGGGTCCGGGACAGTATAGCAATCAGCCCCAGCATTTT; CDR3: CAWGPGQYSNQPQHF
length: 14; V: TRBV6-1; J: TRBJ2-7; D: -; DNA: TGTGCCAGCAGTGATATGTACAGTAGCTACGAGCAGTACTTC; CDR3: CASSDMYSSYEQYF
length: 16; V: TRBV7-2; J: TRBJ2-3; D: TRBD2; DNA: TGTGCCAGCAGCTTAGGGACTAGTGGGAGGGCAGATACGCAGTATTTT; CDR3: CASSLGTSGRADTQYF
length: 13; V: TRBV6-1; J: TRBJ2-7; D: TRBD2; DNA: TGTGCCAGCTCTGCGGGAGTGGTTTACGAGCAGTACTTC; CDR3: CASSAGVVYEQYF
length: 15; V: TRBV9; J: TRBJ1-2; D: TRBD1; DNA: TGTGCCAGCAGCGTGGGGGACAGGGAGAACTATGGCTACACCTTC; CDR3: CASSVGDRENYGYTF
length: 14; V: TRBV7-2; J: TRBJ1-2; D: -; DNA: TGTGCCAGCAGCTTAGACAGGGAATCCTATGGCTACACCTTC; CDR3: CASSLDRESYGYTF
length: 13; V: TRBV28; J: TRBJ1-5; D: -; DNA: TGTGCCAGCCGCACAGGGAACCCTCAGCCCCAGCATTTT; CDR3: CASRTGNPQPQHF
length: 14; V: TRBV5-1; J: TRBJ1-2; D: -; DNA: TGCGCCAGCTCCTCTGGAGCCGGCGACTATGGCTACACCTTC; CDR3: CASSSGAGDYGYTF
length: 14; V: TRBV27; J: TRBJ2-7; D: TRBD2; DNA: TGTGCCAGCAGTCAGGGTAGCGGGAGTTACGAGCAGTACTTC; CDR3: CASSQGSGSYEQYF
length: 14; V: TRBV7-2; J: TRBJ2-7; D: -; DNA: TGTGCCAGCAGCCCCGGCCCAAACAACTACGAGCAGTACTTC; CDR3: CASSPGPNNYEQYF
length: 15; V: TRBV7-6; J: TRBJ1-6; D: TRBD1; DNA: TGTGCCAGCAGCTTAGGTACAGGGGGCTTATCACCCCTCCACTTT; CDR3: CASSLGTGGLSPLHF
length: 15; V: TRBV25-1; J: TRBJ2-7; D: -; DNA: TGTGCCAGCAGTGAAGGTAGGGGCCCCTCCTACGAGCAGTACTTC; CDR3: CASSEGRGPSYEQYF
length: 14; V: TRBV6-5; J: TRBJ2-5; D: TRBD1; DNA: TGTGCCAGCACCATCGGACAGGGTCAAGAGACCCAGTACTTC; CDR3: CASTIGQGQETQYF
length: 13; V: TRBV29-1; J: TRBJ1-4; D: TRBD1; DNA: TGCAGCGTTGAGGGGACAGGGGATGAAAAACTGTTTTTT; CDR3: CSVEGTGDEKLFF